A selection of T cell receptor beta chains follows, all from one sample in a study of shared T cell receptors in the human thymus. Assay: immunoSEQ multiplex PCR; the TCRdb copy retains only in-frame clones and omits some. This sample yields approximately 490,000 clones, of which about 80% are seen a single time; roughly 0.013% belongs to the top ten. The sample was also linked to a second study, of human thymus T cells.

The sequenced sample was thymocytes. The receptors here all came from a boy younger than two with a congenital heart defect. The CDR3 runs from the conserved cysteine through the conserved F or W. D genes are given only for firm matches. Some rows have no size entry. The others give once, few or many, or a class for an expanded clone.

size	D	V	J	DNA	CDR3
NA	NA	TRBV7-2	TRBJ2-3	TGTGCCAGCAGCTTATTTGGGCCACCCACTAGCACAGATACGCAGTATTTT	CASSLFGPPTSTDTQYF
NA	NA	TRBV4-2	TRBJ2-2	TGTGCCAGCAGCCAAGATTTGGGGAGCGGGAACACCGGGGAGCTGTTTTTT	CASSQDLGSGNTGELFF
NA	NA	TRBV25-1	TRBJ2-1	TGTGCCAGCAGAACAGGGCGGTCGAATGAGCAGTTCTTC	CASRTGRSNEQFF
once	TRBD1	TRBV6-6	TRBJ1-5	TGTGCCAGCAGTTTCTCCGACAGGGGAGGTCAGCCCCAGCATTTT	CASSFSDRGGQPQHF
NA	TRBD1	TRBV6-1	TRBJ2-2	TGTGCCAACGGACAGGGGCCCACCGGGGAGCTGTTTTTT	CANGQGPTGELFF
NA	NA	TRBV14	TRBJ1-1	TGTGCCAGCAGCCAACCGGGGAACACTGAAGCTTTCTTT	CASSQPGNTEAFF
few	NA	TRBV5-4	TRBJ1-3	TGTGCCAGCAGACCGGACAGTCGCTCTGGAAACACCATATATTTT	CASRPDSRSGNTIYF
NA	TRBD2	TRBV4-2	TRBJ2-2	TGTGCCAGCAGCCAAGCCCCCTTAACGACTAGCGGGGAACCCACCGGGGAGCTGTTTTTT	CASSQAPLTTSGEPTGELFF
NA	TRBD2	TRBV4-3	TRBJ2-7	TGCGCCAGCAGCCAGGGGGCTAGCGGGATGGGCGAGCAGTACTTC	CASSQGASGMGEQYF
NA	NA	TRBV30	TRBJ2-6	TGTGCCTCCAGGGACTCTGGGGCCAACGTCCTGACTTTC	CASRDSGANVLTF
NA	NA	TRBV11-3	TRBJ2-7	TGTGCCAGCAGCTTAGTGGCAGGAATCTTCTACGAGCAGTACTTC	CASSLVAGIFYEQYF
NA	NA	TRBV21-1	TRBJ1-2	TGTGCCAGCAGCAAAGCCCCCGGGGGTCCCGGCTATGGCTACACCTTC	CASSKAPGGPGYGYTF
NA	TRBD2	TRBV11-3	TRBJ2-2	TGTGCCAGCAGCTTAGATCCCGCTCCCGGGCTAGCGGAGAACACCGGGGAGCTGTTTTTT	CASSLDPAPGLAENTGELFF
few	NA	TRBV1	TRBJ1-1	TGCACCAGCAACAATGGCAAGAACACTGAAGCTTTCTTT	CTSNNGKNTEAFF
NA	NA	TRBV7-2	TRBJ1-2	TGTGCCAGCAGCTTAGGACAGTATGGCTACACCTTC	CASSLGQYGYTF
once	TRBD1	TRBV27	TRBJ2-7	TGTGCCAGCCAGGGGGCAACCTACGAGCAGTACTTC	CASQGATYEQYF
once	TRBD2	TRBV10-3	TRBJ2-7	TGTGCCATCAGTGAGCCCACTAGCGGGAGGGCCTCCACCCTGTACGAGCAGTACTTC	CAISEPTSGRASTLYEQYF
few	NA	TRBV30	TRBJ1-4	TGTGCCTGGAGTGTACTCTGGGGAGCAACTAATGAAAAACTGTTTTTT	CAWSVLWGATNEKLFF
once	NA	TRBV5-4	TRBJ1-2	TGTGCCAGCAGCTACTCGGGACGTCGGAGGGGTGGCTACACCTTC	CASSYSGRRRGGYTF
NA	NA	TRBV5-1	TRBJ2-5	TGCGCCAGCAGGCCCTATTCGACAGGAGAGACCCAGTACTTC	CASRPYSTGETQYF
NA	TRBD1	TRBV4-2	TRBJ2-1	TGTGCCAGCAGCCAAGAGGACAGGGTGGACTACAATGAGCAGTTCTTC	CASSQEDRVDYNEQFF
NA	TRBD1	TRBV28	TRBJ2-7	TGTGCCAGCAGTCGCCGGGACAGACTCTACGAGCAGTACTTC	CASSRRDRLYEQYF
NA	TRBD1	TRBV9	TRBJ2-7	TGTGCCAGCAGCGACGACAGGGATTCCTACGAGCAGTACTTC	CASSDDRDSYEQYF
NA	TRBD2	TRBV18	TRBJ2-5	TGTGCCAGCTCACCGCTAGTCAGGACTAGTGAGACCCAGTACTTC	CASSPLVRTSETQYF
NA	TRBD2	TRBV4-3	TRBJ2-7	TGCGCCAGCAGCCATGAGAAGACTAGCGAACGAAATAACCCCTACGAGCAGTACTTC	CASSHEKTSERNNPYEQYF
NA	TRBD2	TRBV19	TRBJ2-7	TGTGCCAGTAGTATAGTAGGGAGGGAAGGGGCCTACGAGCAGTACTTC	CASSIVGREGAYEQYF
NA	TRBD1	TRBV9	TRBJ2-6	TGTGCCAGCAGCGTGGAGATGGACAGGGCCGGGGCCAACGTCCTGACTTTC	CASSVEMDRAGANVLTF
NA	TRBD1	TRBV11-3	TRBJ2-3	TGTGCCAGCAGCCCAGGCAGGGGGCGTTGGCCCGATACGCAGTATTTT	CASSPGRGRWPDTQYF
NA	TRBD2	TRBV19	TRBJ2-1	TGTGCCAGTATGGGCGGTGGCGGGAGTATCGACAATGAGCAGTTCTTC	CASMGGGGSIDNEQFF